This is a list of T cell receptor beta chains from one sample in a study of T cells in Graves' hyperthyroidism and ophthalmopathy. TCRdb ran MiXCR on the multiplex PCR reads and lists one entry per CDR3 protein. The repertoire holds about 180,000 distinct CDR3 sequences, with about 18% as singletons. Sequences were obtained from blood. All receptors derive from a woman aged 50 to 65 with Graves' hyperthyroidism. Both conserved end residues are part of each CDR3. Fields, in order: J gene, V gene, CDR3 length, CDR3 protein.

j_call: TRBJ2-1
v_call: TRBV7-2
cdr3_length: 18
cdr3_aa: CASQPQGFRGASYNEQFF

j_call: TRBJ2-1
v_call: TRBV20-1
cdr3_length: 15
cdr3_aa: CSARFAGGLYNEQFF

j_call: TRBJ1-2
v_call: TRBV9
cdr3_length: 14
cdr3_aa: CASSRGTGVRGYTF

j_call: TRBJ2-1
v_call: TRBV15
cdr3_length: 15
cdr3_aa: CATSRERSSYNEQFF

j_call: TRBJ2-5
v_call: TRBV19
cdr3_length: 15
cdr3_aa: CASSSGPGTRETQYF

j_call: TRBJ1-1
v_call: TRBV11-2
cdr3_length: 12
cdr3_aa: CASSWANTEAFF

j_call: TRBJ2-2
v_call: TRBV19
cdr3_length: 14
cdr3_aa: CASSGTGYTGELFF

j_call: TRBJ2-7
v_call: TRBV7-9
cdr3_length: 16
cdr3_aa: CASSLSGTGHSYEQYF

j_call: TRBJ2-2
v_call: TRBV27
cdr3_length: 17
cdr3_aa: CASSLTPWTANTGELFF

j_call: TRBJ2-1
v_call: TRBV20-1
cdr3_length: 14
cdr3_aa: CSASQRGGNNEQFF

j_call: TRBJ1-1
v_call: TRBV29-1
cdr3_length: 13
cdr3_aa: CSVRPGFFGEAFF

j_call: TRBJ2-3
v_call: TRBV6-1
cdr3_length: 16
cdr3_aa: CASSRLVPLGTDTQYF

j_call: TRBJ2-7
v_call: TRBV27
cdr3_length: 14
cdr3_aa: CASSAGLSSYEQYF

j_call: TRBJ1-1
v_call: TRBV3-1
cdr3_length: 15
cdr3_aa: CASSPFSGMNTEAFF

j_call: TRBJ1-1
v_call: TRBV19
cdr3_length: 14
cdr3_aa: CASSMGTGGIEAFF

j_call: TRBJ2-5
v_call: TRBV4-1
cdr3_length: 15
cdr3_aa: CASSQDLGTAKTQYF

j_call: TRBJ1-2
v_call: TRBV29-1
cdr3_length: 12
cdr3_aa: CSVERQYYGYTF

j_call: TRBJ1-5
v_call: TRBV7-8
cdr3_length: 15
cdr3_aa: CASSATRLPSQSQHF

j_call: TRBJ2-2
v_call: TRBV7-9
cdr3_length: 16
cdr3_aa: CASSLHGTVNTGELFF

j_call: TRBJ1-4
v_call: TRBV6-1
cdr3_length: 18
cdr3_aa: CASSEWQGISSTNEKLFF

j_call: TRBJ1-1
v_call: TRBV6-4
cdr3_length: 17
cdr3_aa: CASGRYGQGALNTEAFF

j_call: TRBJ2-1
v_call: TRBV27
cdr3_length: 15
cdr3_aa: CASSLSTVLDHEQFF

j_call: TRBJ2-4
v_call: TRBV7-2
cdr3_length: 15
cdr3_aa: CASRTDRLAKNIQYF

j_call: TRBJ2-1
v_call: TRBV5-4
cdr3_length: 12
cdr3_aa: CASSPGSGGQFF

j_call: TRBJ2-7
v_call: TRBV20-1
cdr3_length: 15
cdr3_aa: CSARGLAGSHYEQYF

j_call: TRBJ2-2
v_call: TRBV2
cdr3_length: 16
cdr3_aa: CASTGGTIINTGELFF

j_call: TRBJ2-1
v_call: TRBV12-3/TRBV12-4
cdr3_length: 17
cdr3_aa: CASRSPGTGPVYNEQFF

j_call: TRBJ1-6
v_call: TRBV7-9
cdr3_length: 18
cdr3_aa: CASSYPPRGSGDNSPLHF

j_call: TRBJ2-5
v_call: TRBV20-1
cdr3_length: 13
cdr3_aa: CSPTDPQKETQYF

j_call: TRBJ2-5
v_call: TRBV11-3
cdr3_length: 16
cdr3_aa: CASSSHKRQYQETQYF

j_call: TRBJ1-6
v_call: TRBV13
cdr3_length: 14
cdr3_aa: CASSLRGQDSPLHF